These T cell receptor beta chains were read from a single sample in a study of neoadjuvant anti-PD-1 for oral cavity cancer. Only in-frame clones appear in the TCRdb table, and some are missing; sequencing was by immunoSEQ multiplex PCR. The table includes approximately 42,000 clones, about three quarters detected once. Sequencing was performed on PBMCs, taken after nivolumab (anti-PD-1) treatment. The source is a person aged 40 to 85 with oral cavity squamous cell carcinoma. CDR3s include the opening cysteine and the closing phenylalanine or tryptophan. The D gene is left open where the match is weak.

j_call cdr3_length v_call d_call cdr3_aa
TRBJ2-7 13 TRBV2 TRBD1 CASRGTEPYEQYF
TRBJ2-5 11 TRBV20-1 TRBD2 CSAAGGETQYF
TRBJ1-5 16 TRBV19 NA CASSGGWGGAMKPQHF
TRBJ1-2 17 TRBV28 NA CASSQIGQGVLVYGYTF
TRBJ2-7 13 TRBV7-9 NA CASSHRVSREQYF
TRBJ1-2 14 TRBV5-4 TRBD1 CASSFGDRDYGYTF
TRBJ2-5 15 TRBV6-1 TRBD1 CASRAPGTGGETQYF
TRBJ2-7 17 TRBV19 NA CASSGGRLAASSYEQYF
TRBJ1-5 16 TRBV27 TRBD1 CASSFRTGGTLGPQHF
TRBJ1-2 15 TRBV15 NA CATSMGQGANYGYTF
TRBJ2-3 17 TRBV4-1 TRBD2 CASSQVLAGESTDTQYF
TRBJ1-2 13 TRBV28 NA CASSLDNVYGYTF
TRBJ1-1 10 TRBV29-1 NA CSVSNTEAFF
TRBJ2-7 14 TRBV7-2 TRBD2 CASSLDPSGYEQYF
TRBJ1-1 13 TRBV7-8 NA CASSLGRRIEAFF
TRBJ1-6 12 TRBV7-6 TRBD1 CASSGQDSPLHF
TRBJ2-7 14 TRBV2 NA CASSEDYRSYEQYF
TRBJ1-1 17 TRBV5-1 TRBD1 CASSLSRDRVVNTEAFF
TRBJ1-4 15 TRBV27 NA CASSSWTESNEKLFF
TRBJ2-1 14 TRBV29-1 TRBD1 CSSPGTTPGQGEFF
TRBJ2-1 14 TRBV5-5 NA CASSLAGLLDEQFF
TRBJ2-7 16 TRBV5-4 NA CASSLALGSGSYEQYF
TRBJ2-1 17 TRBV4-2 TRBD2 CASSQDPQRGGYNEQFF
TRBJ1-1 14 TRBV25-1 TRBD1 CASSAQGTGTEAFF
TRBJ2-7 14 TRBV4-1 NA CASSQPGPIREQYF
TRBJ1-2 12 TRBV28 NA CASRLASSGYTF
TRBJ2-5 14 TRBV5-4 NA CASSPPEGGETQYF
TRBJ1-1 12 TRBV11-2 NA CASSRGDTEAFF
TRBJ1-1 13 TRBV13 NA CASKGGRYTEAFF
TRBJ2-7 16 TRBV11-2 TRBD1 CASSPPTGQFTYEQYF
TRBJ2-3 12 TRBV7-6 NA CASSSYSDTQYF
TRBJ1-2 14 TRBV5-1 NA CASSKGPTDSSYTF
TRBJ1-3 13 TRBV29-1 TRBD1 CSVGQGSGNTIYF
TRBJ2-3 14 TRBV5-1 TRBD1 CASSTGQVTDTQYF
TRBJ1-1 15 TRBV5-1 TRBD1 CASSHRGTEDTEAFF